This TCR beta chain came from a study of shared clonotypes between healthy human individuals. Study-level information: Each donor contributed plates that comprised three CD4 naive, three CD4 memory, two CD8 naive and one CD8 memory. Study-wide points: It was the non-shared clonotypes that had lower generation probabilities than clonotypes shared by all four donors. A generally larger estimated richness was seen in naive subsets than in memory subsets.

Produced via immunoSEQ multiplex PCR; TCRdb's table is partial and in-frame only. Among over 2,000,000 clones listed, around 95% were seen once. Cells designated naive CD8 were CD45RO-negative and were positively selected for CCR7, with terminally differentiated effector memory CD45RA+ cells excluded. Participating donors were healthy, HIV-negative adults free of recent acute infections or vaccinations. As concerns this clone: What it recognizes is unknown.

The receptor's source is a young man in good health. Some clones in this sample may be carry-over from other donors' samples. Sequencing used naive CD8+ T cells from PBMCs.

The CDR3 protein is CASSPGSLTEAFF. CDR3 sequence (DNA): TGCGCCAGCAGTCCCGGGAGTTTGACTGAAGCTTTCTTT. This chain links TRBV10-1 with TRBJ1-1; no reliable D call. This CDR3 has 13 residues. Germline V gene sequence: CDR1 WNHNN, CDR2 SYGVQD (reference sequence). V was trimmed by 5 bases and J by 5 bases, leaving 12 bases between them.